Each of the 10 T cell receptor beta chains below was sequenced from the same sample in a study of human T cells and chemical hapten exposure. MiXCR, applied by TCRdb to the 5' RACE reads, yields one record per CDR3 protein. The repertoire holds tens of thousands of distinct CDR3 sequences, with around a sixth as singletons. From whole blood left unfractionated, total RNA was extracted. The receptors originated from a female donor in good health.

There are a few counts of this clonotype. V and J are TRBV15 and TRBJ1-2; perhaps TRBD1 as D (6 bases). Germline V lookup: CDR1 LNHNV, CDR2 YYDKDF (reference sequence). The CDR3 is made up of 15 amino acids. Trimming left V 5 bases short and J 0 bases short, with 13 bases between. CDR3 amino acids: CATSGGQRTNYGYTF. CDR3 DNA sequence: TGTGCCACCAGCGGAGGACAGCGAACTAACTATGGCTACACCTTC. Filled out from reference TRBV15 and TRBJ1-2, the complete variable domain reads DAMVIQNPRYQVTQFGKPVTLSCSQTLNHNVMYWYQQKSSQAPKLLFHYYDKDFNNEADTPDNFQSRRPNTSFCFLDIRSPGLGDTAMYLCATSGGQRTNYGYTFGSGTRLTVV.

This clonotype was observed a handful of times. The CDR3 sequence is CSVEEGGAPSTDTQYF. In nucleotides, the CDR3 is TGCAGCGTTGAAGAAGGAGGTGCCCCTAGCACAGATACGCAGTATTTT. V is TRBV29-1 and J is TRBJ2-3, with a weak D call TRBD2 (5 bases). CDR1 SQVTM and CDR2 ANQGSEA come from the germline V gene. The CDR3 contains 16 residues. Trimming took off 0 bases at V and 0 bases at J, with 13 bases between the two ends.

The chain combines TRBV30 with TRBJ2-5; D gene uncertain. The CDR3 loop spans 15 amino acids. The germline V gene has CDR1 GTSNPN and CDR2 SVGIG (reference sequence). V lost 0 bases, J lost 6 bases, and 17 bases lay in between. The CDR3 region has the DNA TGTGCCTGGAGTGTGCCCGGTACTGGGCCGAAGACCCAGTACTTC. It is translated as CAWSVPGTGPKTQYF. Combining the CDR3 with reference TRBV30 and TRBJ2-5 gives the whole variable domain SQTIHQWPATLVQPVGSPLSLECTVEGTSNPNLYWYRQAAGRGLQLLFYSVGIGQISSEVPQNLSASRPQDRQFILSSKKLLLSDSGFYLCAWSVPGTGPKTQYFGPGTRLLVL.

This clonotype was observed a few times. V and J are TRBV12-3 or TRBV12-4 and TRBJ2-7; possibly TRBD2 for D (5 bases). V was cut by 6 bases and J by 1 base, with 13 bases left in between. The CDR3 contains 14 residues. DNA for the CDR3: TGTGCCAGCAGCGTTGACTATGGGTCCTACGAGCAGTACTTC. Amino acids: CASSVDYGSYEQYF.

This clonotype was detected a few times. The chain employs TRBV10-3 and TRBJ1-2; weak D call: TRBD1 (6 bases). V was pared by 4 bases and J by 4 bases, with 10 bases between. The CDR3 covers 13 residues. CDR1 ENHRY and CDR2 SYGVKD come from the germline V gene. The CDR3 DNA is TGTGCCATCAGTGGTGACAGGATCTATGGCTACACCTTC. It specifies CAISGDRIYGYTF.

This clonotype has ten or more counts. The chain has TRBV10-3 and TRBJ2-1; TRBD2 aligns across 7 bases. Germline V gene sequence: CDR1 ENHRY, CDR2 SYGVKD. This CDR3 region has 15 residues. The V and J ends lost 7 bases and 2 bases, in that order; junction bases with no gene match: 8. The CDR3 reads CAITTGSGAYNEQFF. The CDR3 DNA reads as TGTGCCATCACCACCGGGAGCGGGGCCTACAATGAGCAGTTCTTC.

The gene calls are TRBV14 and TRBJ1-2; D is uncertain. Trimming shortened V by 4 bases and J by 4 bases, and 13 bases separated the two germline ends. CDR3 length equals 14 residues. Germline V lookup: CDR1 SGHDN, CDR2 FVKESK. The CDR3 bases are TGTGCCAGCAGCCTAGCCCAAGGCTTCTATGGCTACACCTTC. Its translation is CASSLAQGFYGYTF.

V gene TRBV6-5 combines with J gene TRBJ1-2; possible D gene TRBD1, 5 bases. This CDR3 comprises 13 residues. Deletions cut 2 bases from V and 4 bases from J, with 8 bases between. Germline loops: CDR1 MNHEY, CDR2 SVGAGI. CDR3 region: CASSYGGTYGYTF. DNA of the CDR3: TGTGCCAGCAGTTACGGGGGAACCTATGGCTACACCTTC.

This clonotype was seen more than once but under ten times. The chain combines TRBV6-5 with TRBJ2-4; TRBD1 is a possible D gene (5 bases). The germline V gene has CDR1 MNHEY and CDR2 SVGAGI. Trimming cost V 0 bases and J 9 bases, with 12 bases left between them. The CDR3 covers 14 residues. CDR3 coding DNA: TGTGCCAGCAGTTACTCGACAGCTGGTGGCATTCAGTACTTC. Its translation is CASSYSTAGGIQYF.

This clonotype has only a few counts. This sequence joins TRBV20-1 and TRBJ2-1, with 8 bases fitting TRBD2. The CDR3 totals 14 residues. Germline V gene data show CDR1 as DFQATT and CDR2 as SNEGSKA (reference sequence). V was pared by 7 bases and J by 1 base, with 6 bases of the junction left unmatched. The CDR3 sequence: CSGGGRLSYNEQFF. DNA of the CDR3: TGCAGTGGGGGCGGGAGGCTTTCCTACAATGAGCAGTTCTTC.